The source of this TCR beta chain is a study of cytomegalovirus exposure and HLA in healthy donors. Separation from the approximately 710-subject first cohort characterized the roughly 130-subject validation cohort, to which the donors belonged. TCRdb's table, derived via immunoSEQ multiplex PCR, lists solely in-frame clones and lacks some. Counted here are some 240,000 clones, over 65% occurring once; the ten biggest clones make up around 5.6%. Germline V CDR1 and CDR2: SGDLS, YYNGEE. CDR3 length: 14 residues. The V end was cut by 0 bases, the J end by 5 bases, with 11 bases between. This receptor was obtained from a woman between 18 and 29 years old in good health and CMV-seronegative. Sequencing was carried out using PBMCs. The V and J genes are TRBV9 and TRBJ1-1; D is uncertain. CDR3 nucleotides: TGTGCCAGCAGCGTAGGAACGAGTGTGACTGAAGCTTTCTTT. Translation gives CASSVGTSVTEAFF.